This T cell receptor beta chain is drawn from a study of blood T cell repertoires in COVID-19. The CDR3 has 15 residues. CDR1 SGHAT and CDR2 FQDESV come from the germline V gene (reference sequence). V lost 5 bases and J lost 4; bases outside the gene matches: 10. Per the authors' pipeline: Reference gene primer amplification in the assay estimated nucleated cell counts. This table comes from immunoSEQ multiplex PCR, and its TCRdb copy is limited to in-frame clones, with some not included. V, J and clone size are taken as reported in that table, and D and trimming were inferred from the DNA itself. This repertoire shows 350,000 to 400,000 clones, 85% to 90% found once; its top ten account for about 6.5%.

V usage is TRBV11-1 and J usage is TRBJ1-2; 7 nucleotides agree with TRBD1. The TCR originated in a young man with active or convalescent COVID-19. The sample was peripheral blood. The CDR3 DNA sequence: TGTGCCAGCAGCCCACCAAGGGGACAGCGCTATGGCTACACCTTC. It encodes CASSPPRGQRYGYTF.